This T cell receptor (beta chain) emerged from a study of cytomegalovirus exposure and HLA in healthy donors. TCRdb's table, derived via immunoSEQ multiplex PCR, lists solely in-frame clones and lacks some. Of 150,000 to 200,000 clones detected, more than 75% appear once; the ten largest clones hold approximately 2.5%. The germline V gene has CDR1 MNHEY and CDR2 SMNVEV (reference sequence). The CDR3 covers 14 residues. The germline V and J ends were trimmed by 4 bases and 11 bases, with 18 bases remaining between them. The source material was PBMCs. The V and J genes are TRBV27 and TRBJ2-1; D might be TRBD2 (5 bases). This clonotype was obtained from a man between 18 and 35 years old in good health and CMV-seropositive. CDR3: CASSSSGERAQQFF. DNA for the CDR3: TGTGCCAGCAGTTCCAGCGGAGAAAGGGCCCAGCAGTTCTTC.